These T cell receptor beta chains were read from a single sample in a study of T cells of healthy individuals. TCRdb reprocessed the 5' RACE reads with MiXCR, giving one entry per CDR3 protein. The sample holds 95,000 to 100,000 distinct CDR3 sequences, roughly 18% seen once. These receptors all come from a human donor in good health. The CDR3 runs from the conserved cysteine through the conserved F or W. Fields, in order: CDR3 protein, CDR3 DNA, V gene, J gene, D gene, CDR3 length, clone size. The D gene is left open where the match is weak. For some rows the clone size is stated as once, few or many, or as a class when expanded; others skip it.

CSALSGGETQYF	TGCAGCGCGTTGAGTGGTGGGGAGACCCAGTACTTC	TRBV29-1	TRBJ2-5	.	12	many
CASSQPTRDRNSPLHF	TGCGCCAGCAGCCAACCCACCCGGGACAGAAATTCACCCCTCCACTTT	TRBV4-1	TRBJ1-6	TRBD1	16	few
CAIPGTGLSGELFF	TGTGCCATTCCCGGGACAGGGCTATCCGGGGAGCTGTTTTTT	TRBV10-3	TRBJ2-2	TRBD1	14	few
CASSQDLQGSYGYTF	TGTGCCAGCAGCCAAGACCTACAGGGGAGCTATGGCTACACCTTC	TRBV4-2	TRBJ1-2	TRBD1	15	few
CASSPGQGYTEAFF	TGTGCCAGCAGCCCCGGACAGGGCTACACTGAAGCTTTCTTT	TRBV5-6	TRBJ1-1	TRBD1	14	few
CASSQMVAGELFF	TGTGCCAGCAGCCAAATGGTTGCCGGGGAGCTGTTTTTT	TRBV14	TRBJ2-2	.	13	few
CASSLLDTQYF	TGTGCCAGCAGTTTACTAGATACGCAGTATTTT	TRBV28	TRBJ2-3	.	11	few
CASSQGGVYGNTIYF	TGTGCCAGCAGCCAAGGAGGGGTATATGGAAACACCATATATTTT	TRBV4-2	TRBJ1-3	.	15	.
CASSPRPTGNPTGELFF	TGTGCCAGCAGCCCCAGACCGACCGGGAACCCCACCGGGGAGCTGTTTTTT	TRBV6-5	TRBJ2-2	.	17	many
CASSTGQGRLFF	TGTGCCAGCAGCACCGGACAGGGACGACTGTTTTTT	TRBV7-8	TRBJ1-4	TRBD1	12	.
CASSLPNGGGRDSPLHF	TGTGCCAGCAGCCTCCCGAATGGAGGGGGACGTGACTCACCCCTCCACTTT	TRBV13	TRBJ1-6	.	17	.
CASSLSLGIHQETQYF	TGTGCCAGCAGTTTATCGCTAGGGATTCATCAAGAGACCCAGTACTTC	TRBV27	TRBJ2-5	.	16	few
CASSLTGDEQFF	TGTGCCAGCAGCTTAACGGGGGATGAGCAGTTCTTC	TRBV7-8	TRBJ2-1	.	12	many
CSVLINRAERPRGYTF	TGCAGCGTTCTCATAAATAGGGCAGAACGACCGCGTGGCTACACCTTC	TRBV29-1	TRBJ1-2	.	16	few
CASSSPETQYF	TGTGCCAGCAGTTCTCCAGAGACCCAGTACTTC	TRBV6-2/TRBV6-3	TRBJ2-5	.	11	once
CASSESLPRGAKNIQYF	TGTGCCAGCAGTGAATCCCTCCCGCGTGGAGCCAAAAACATTCAGTACTTC	TRBV6-1	TRBJ2-4	.	17	once
CASTERYYGYTF	TGTGCCAGCACGGAGAGGTACTATGGCTACACCTTC	TRBV7-4	TRBJ1-2	.	12	many
CASSRAGYYNEQFF	TGTGCCAGCTCTAGAGCGGGGTACTACAATGAGCAGTTCTTC	TRBV18	TRBJ2-1	TRBD2	14	many
CASSLGHHIPETQYF	TGTGCCAGCAGCTTGGGACACCACATTCCGGAGACCCAGTACTTC	TRBV7-2	TRBJ2-5	.	15	.
CASSPPQVGANVLTF	TGTGCCAGCAGCCCACCTCAAGTAGGTGCCAACGTCCTGACTTTC	TRBV4-2	TRBJ2-6	.	15	.
CASSVGLAGSYEQYF	TGTGCCAGCAGCGTTGGACTAGCGGGCTCCTACGAGCAGTACTTC	TRBV3-1	TRBJ2-7	TRBD2	15	.
CASSQVGQLYGYTF	TGCGCCAGCAGCCAAGTTGGGCAGCTCTATGGCTACACCTTC	TRBV4-1	TRBJ1-2	.	14	many
CASSPGVVGQPQHF	TGTGCCAGCAGCCCAGGAGTGGTTGGTCAGCCCCAGCATTTT	TRBV7-2	TRBJ1-5	.	14	few
CASSETGKRNEQYF	TGTGCCAGCAGCGAGACAGGGAAGAGGAACGAGCAGTACTTC	TRBV6-1	TRBJ2-7	TRBD1	14	.
CASTKSQLSNQPQHF	TGTGCCAGCACCAAATCCCAGCTTAGCAATCAGCCCCAGCATTTT	TRBV28	TRBJ1-5	.	15	few
CASNLRFF	TGTGCCAGCAACCTGCGGTTCTTC	TRBV2	TRBJ2-1	.	8	medium-sized
CASSQRQGLNEQFF	TGTGCCAGCAGCCAACGACAGGGCTTGAATGAGCAGTTCTTC	TRBV11-3	TRBJ2-1	TRBD1	14	.
CASSDPSTGTGPNEQFF	TGTGCCAGCAGTGATCCCTCTACCGGGACAGGGCCAAATGAGCAGTTCTTC	TRBV9	TRBJ2-1	TRBD1	17	many
CASSPARAGGVDTQYF	TGTGCCAGCTCACCAGCAAGAGCGGGAGGAGTAGATACGCAGTATTTT	TRBV18	TRBJ2-3	TRBD2	16	.
CASSYSLRGQPQHF	TGTGCCAGCAGTTACAGCCTAAGGGGTCAGCCCCAGCATTTT	TRBV6-5	TRBJ1-5	.	14	.
CASSAAGGYEQYF	TGTGCCAGCTCAGCAGCAGGGGGATACGAGCAGTACTTC	TRBV18	TRBJ2-7	TRBD1	13	many
CASSFPLGEQFF	TGTGCCAGCAGTTTTCCCCTTGGTGAGCAGTTCTTC	TRBV28	TRBJ2-1	.	12	many
CSAEHRLAGETQYF	TGCAGTGCTGAACATCGACTAGCGGGAGAGACCCAGTACTTC	TRBV20-1	TRBJ2-5	TRBD2	14	.
CASSLTGLWDYEQYF	TGTGCCAGCAGTTTGACAGGTCTCTGGGACTACGAGCAGTACTTC	TRBV28	TRBJ2-7	.	15	many
CSARPMGHQPQHF	TGCAGTGCTAGACCCATGGGGCATCAGCCCCAGCATTTT	TRBV20-1	TRBJ1-5	.	13	many
CASSADKNTEAFF	TGTGCCAGCAGCGCGGACAAGAACACTGAAGCTTTCTTT	TRBV7-6	TRBJ1-1	.	13	.
CASSFISLAGFYNEQFF	TGCGCCAGCAGCTTCATTTCTTTAGCGGGTTTTTACAATGAGCAGTTCTTC	TRBV5-1	TRBJ2-1	TRBD2	17	.
CSARDLIVSGPEQYF	TGCAGTGCTAGAGATCTAATTGTATCCGGTCCCGAGCAGTACTTC	TRBV20-1	TRBJ2-7	.	15	few
CASRARGGAIYEQYF	TGTGCCAGCAGAGCCCGGGGGGGGGCGATCTACGAGCAGTACTTC	TRBV2	TRBJ2-7	TRBD2	15	few
CASSTKQGYSNQPQHF	TGTGCCAGCAGCACAAAACAGGGATATAGCAATCAGCCCCAGCATTTT	TRBV7-8	TRBJ1-5	.	16	few
CASADGQNTEAFF	TGTGCCAGCGCGGACGGACAGAACACTGAAGCTTTCTTT	TRBV6-6	TRBJ1-1	.	13	many
CASSGGRGETQYF	TGTGCCAGCAGTGGGGGCAGGGGAGAGACCCAGTACTTC	TRBV2	TRBJ2-5	.	13	.
CASSLGREGFTDTQYF	TGTGCCAGCAGCCTGGGGCGGGAGGGGTTCACAGATACGCAGTATTTT	TRBV11-2	TRBJ2-3	TRBD2	16	many
CASSSYSGTLAKNIQYF	TGTGCCAGCAGCTCCTACTCCGGGACCCTAGCCAAAAACATTCAGTACTTC	TRBV11-2	TRBJ2-4	.	17	.
CASSVEGVRGTDTQYF	TGTGCCAGCAGCGTAGAAGGGGTGCGGGGGACAGATACGCAGTATTTT	TRBV9	TRBJ2-3	TRBD2	16	.
CATSTGRRNQPQHF	TGTGCCACCAGTACCGGACGACGAAATCAGCCCCAGCATTTT	TRBV19	TRBJ1-5	.	14	many
CASTLRSNTEAFF	TGTGCCAGCACCCTAAGGAGTAACACTGAAGCTTTCTTT	TRBV12-3/TRBV12-4	TRBJ1-1	.	13	few
CASSSGGESSYEQYF	TGTGCCAGCAGTAGCGGGGGGGAATCCTCCTACGAGCAGTACTTC	TRBV28	TRBJ2-7	TRBD2	15	few
CASSPDRGQQFF	TGTGCCAGCAGCCCAGACAGGGGGCAGCAGTTCTTC	TRBV2	TRBJ2-1	TRBD1	12	.